The 15 T cell receptor beta chains presented below share a single source sample, sequenced in a study of blood T cell repertoires in COVID-19. Data came from immunoSEQ multiplex PCR; TCRdb stores just in-frame clones and leaves some out. The table has about 120,000 clones, 80% to 85% seen once. The sequenced material came from peripheral blood. These receptors originate from a woman in her fifties or sixties with acute or convalescent COVID-19.

The chain recombines TRBV18 with TRBJ1-2, with D possibly TRBD1 on 6 matching bases. CDR1 and CDR2 from the germline V gene are KGHSH and LQKENI. The V gene lost 3 bases and the J gene lost 8 bases, with 22 bases spanning the gap. The CDR3 sequence is 16 residues long. The CDR3 DNA is TGTGCCAGCTCACCTAATCAACAGGGACGGCTAGTAGGCTACACCTTC. Protein: CASSPNQQGRLVGYTF.

This sequence joins TRBV11-2 and TRBJ2-5; 10 positions match TRBD2. V was clipped by 1 base and J by 2 bases; unmatched bases: 4. This CDR3 is 16 amino acids long. Germline V lookup: CDR1 SGHAT, CDR2 FQNNGV. DNA for the CDR3: TGTGCCAGCAGCTTAGGGCGGACTAGCGGACAAGAGACCCAGTACTTC. Its protein product is CASSLGRTSGQETQYF.

A few counts support this clone. The CDR3 DNA follows: TGTGCCAGCAGACCGGGACAGACCGCAGGAAGCTACACCTTC. As protein: CASRPGQTAGSYTF. The gene calls are TRBV27 and TRBJ1-2; TRBD1 matches at 7 bases. V was pared by 6 bases and J by 9 bases, with 13 bases of the junction left unmatched. CDR1 and CDR2 (germline): MNHEY, SMNVEV (reference sequence). The CDR3 is made up of 14 amino acids.

The chain combines TRBV28 with TRBJ1-5; D is ambiguous. V was pared by 3 bases and J by 7 bases, with 7 bases between. The germline V gene encodes CDR1 MDHEN and CDR2 SYDVKM. CDR3 length: 12 residues. This chain's CDR3 is CASSLAFQPQHF. In nucleotides, the CDR3 is TGTGCCAGCAGTTTGGCCTTCCAGCCCCAGCATTTT.

This chain joins TRBV4-1 and TRBJ2-1; D is ambiguous. The CDR3 contains 11 residues. The germline V gene encodes CDR1 MGHRA and CDR2 YSYEKL. V was trimmed by 1 base and J by 9 bases, leaving 4 bases between them. DNA for the CDR3: TGCGCCAGCAGCCAAGGCGGTGAGCAGTTCTTC. It is translated as CASSQGGEQFF.

The chain joins TRBV2 to TRBJ1-4; TRBD1 matches at 10 bases. The CDR3 spans 14 residues. The junction had 5 bases not matched to a gene; V was cut back by 6 bases and J by 7 bases. Per germline, CDR1 SNHLY and CDR2 FYNNEI. In DNA form, the CDR3 reads TGTGCCAGCAGCACCGGGACAGGGGTTGAAAAACTGTTTTTT. It codes for CASSTGTGVEKLFF.

The rearrangement links TRBV2 to TRBJ1-2; D not resolved. The CDR3 extends over 13 amino acids. Trimming took off 7 bases at V and 6 bases at J, with 15 bases between the two ends. Germline CDR1 SNHLY, CDR2 FYNNEI. The CDR3 protein is CASTFYPRHGYTF. The DNA of the CDR3 is TGTGCCAGCACGTTCTATCCCCGCCATGGCTACACCTTC. The whole variable domain, remainder taken from reference TRBV2 and TRBJ1-2, is EPEVTQTPSHQVTQMGQEVILRCVPISNHLYFYWYRQILGQKVEFLVSFYNNEISEKSEIFDDQFSVERPDGSNFTLKIRSTKLEDSAMYFCASTFYPRHGYTFGSGTRLTVV.

DNA for the CDR3: TGTGCCAGCAGGGCCGGGACAGCCGGGGGTCAGCCCCAGCATTTT. Translation gives CASRAGTAGGQPQHF. The V call is TRBV6-5, the J call TRBJ1-5; 7 bases align to TRBD1. J was trimmed by 6 bases and V by 6 bases; bases with no gene match: 11. Germline loops: CDR1 MNHEY, CDR2 SVGAGI. There are 15 residues in the CDR3.

This clone showed up many times. The chain is built from TRBV4-1 and TRBJ2-1; TRBD2 agrees at 8 bases. This CDR3 region has 17 residues. With V trimmed by 1 base and J by 0 bases, 5 bases remained unmatched. CDR1 MGHRA and CDR2 YSYEKL come from the germline V gene. The CDR3 DNA reads as TGCGCCAGCAGCCAAGGGAAGGCGGGGGGCTCCTACAATGAGCAGTTCTTC. Translation gives CASSQGKAGGSYNEQFF.

The chain uses TRBV6-5 and TRBJ2-7, with D perhaps TRBD2 (5 bases). V was shortened by 2 bases and J by 4 bases, with 12 bases between the two germline ends. Germline assignment: CDR1 MNHEY and CDR2 SVGAGI. There are 14 residues in the CDR3. This CDR3 reads CASSYMNSEYEQYF. DNA for the CDR3: TGTGCCAGCAGTTACATGAATAGCGAGTACGAGCAGTACTTC.

CDR3 coding DNA: TGTGCCAGCAGTTTTGTGGGGGGGGCAACTAATGAAAAACTGTTTTTT. Its translation is CASSFVGGATNEKLFF. The chain links TRBV27 to TRBJ1-4; D possibly corresponds to TRBD1 (5 bases). This CDR3 comprises 16 residues. Germline V gene sequence: CDR1 MNHEY, CDR2 SMNVEV (reference sequence). Trimming took 3 bases from V and 0 from J, leaving 11 bases between them.

The chain recombines TRBV28 with TRBJ2-7; D is uncertain. Trimming removed 5 bases at V and 5 bases at J, with 10 bases between. The CDR3 spans 12 residues. Per the germline V gene, CDR1 is MDHEN and CDR2 is SYDVKM. Here the CDR3 DNA reads TGTGCCAGCAGTGTAAGACTTAACGAGCAGTACTTC. Encoded protein: CASSVRLNEQYF.

This clone turned up a few times. The chain combines TRBV7-3 with TRBJ1-2; the match to TRBD1 covers 7 bases. The CDR3 sequence is 14 residues long. The junction had 11 bases not matched to a gene; V was cut back by 5 bases and J by 8 bases. CDR1 SGHTA and CDR2 FQGTGA come from the germline V gene. CDR3 nucleotide sequence: TGTGCCAGCAGCCTAGACAGGGAAGGTAGCGGCTACACCTTC. Protein product: CASSLDREGSGYTF.

This chain links TRBV5-8 with TRBJ1-5, with D unresolved. The germline V gene encodes CDR1 SGHTS and CDR2 YDEGEE. The V gene lost 3 bases and the J gene lost 2 bases, with 15 bases spanning the gap. This CDR3 is 16 amino acids long. The CDR3 coding sequence is TGTGCCAGCAGCTCGCGGGAGGGAGGTGGCAATCAGCCCCAGCATTTT. Translating it yields CASSSREGGGNQPQHF.

The chain is built from TRBV29-1 and TRBJ1-2, with TRBD1 as a possible D gene (6 bases). Trimming cost V 5 bases and J 1 base, with 8 bases left between them. The CDR3 runs 12 residues. Germline V gene data show CDR1 as SQVTM and CDR2 as ANQGSEA. The chain's CDR3 is CSVKDSNYGYTF. CDR3 sequence (DNA): TGCAGCGTTAAGGACAGTAACTATGGCTACACCTTC.